One and the same sample provided the 7 T cell receptor beta chains below, sequenced in a study of OX40 agonist ivuxolimab in advanced cancers. Profiled with immunoSEQ multiplex PCR; TCRdb holds only in-frame clones, not every one. The repertoire holds about 40,000 clones, with roughly 81% as singletons. Source: CD4+ or CD8+ T cells sorted from blood, taken in a trial of the OX40 agonist ivuxolimab. These receptors were obtained from an adult with an advanced solid tumor such as melanoma, head and neck, liver or kidney cancer.

V and J are TRBV27 and TRBJ2-5; weak D call: TRBD2 (7 bases). Trimming took off 4 bases at V and 5 bases at J, with 14 bases between the two ends. The CDR3 totals 14 residues. Germline CDR1 is MNHEY and CDR2 is SMNVEV (reference sequence). The CDR3 spells CASSWVGGDETQYF. The CDR3, as DNA: TGTGCCAGCAGTTGGGTAGGGGGGGACGAGACCCAGTACTTC.

This clone has only one observation. In nucleotides, the CDR3 is TGTGCCAGCAGCTTATTCCGAGTCGCAGGGGGCAGGGAGCCCCAGCATTTT. It translates to CASSLFRVAGGREPQHF. The chain has TRBV7-9 and TRBJ1-5, with 8 bases identical to TRBD1. The CDR3 consists of 17 residues. Trimming took 2 bases from V and 8 from J; bases not matched to a gene: 14. CDR1 and CDR2 (germline): SEHNR, FQNEAQ (reference sequence).

The chain uses TRBV5-5 and TRBJ1-2; D is ambiguous. Trimming left V 2 bases short and J 11 bases short, with 10 bases between. In germline, CDR1 is SGHKS, CDR2 YYEKEE (reference sequence). This CDR3 has 11 amino acids. The CDR3 reads CASSLTQEYTF. The CDR3 DNA is TGTGCCAGCAGCTTAACGCAGGAGTACACCTTC.

This clone has just one count. J is TRBJ2-7 and V is TRBV5-5; D is undetermined. The ends were cut back, 3 bases at V and 2 bases at J, with 9 bases in the middle. Germline CDR1 SGHKS, CDR2 YYEKEE (reference sequence). This CDR3 contains 13 residues. CDR3 residues: CASSSSRAYEQYF. For the CDR3, the DNA is TGTGCCAGCAGCTCCTCCCGGGCCTACGAGCAGTACTTC.

This chain uses TRBV7-6 with TRBJ2-7; TRBD2 is a possible D gene (6 bases). From germline, CDR1 is SGHVS and CDR2 FNYEAQ. The germline V and J ends were trimmed by 1 base and 2 bases, with 12 bases remaining between them. The CDR3 length is 15 residues. In DNA form, the CDR3 reads TGTGCCAGCAGCTTAGGTCCGGGAGAAACCTACGAGCAGTACTTC. Residues: CASSLGPGETYEQYF.

V gene TRBV11-2 combines with J gene TRBJ1-1; D uncertain. The CDR3 spans 13 residues. Trimming took off 2 bases at V and 7 bases at J, with 11 bases between the two ends. Per the germline V gene, CDR1 is SGHAT and CDR2 is FQNNGV. CDR3 sequence: CASSLTDGNEAFF. The CDR3 nucleotides are TGTGCCAGCAGCTTAACCGATGGAAATGAAGCTTTCTTT.

A few counts support this clone. This sequence joins TRBV5-3 and TRBJ1-2, with 7 positions matching TRBD1. TRBV5-3 is identified as an open reading frame with a role that is uncertain. The CDR3 has 18 amino acids. Unmatched junction bases numbered 12, after V lost 0 bases and J lost 1 base. The CDR3 loop reads CARSLAPRGTAINYGYTF. CDR3 nucleotides: TGTGCCAGAAGCTTGGCTCCACGTGGGACAGCAATTAACTATGGCTACACCTTC.